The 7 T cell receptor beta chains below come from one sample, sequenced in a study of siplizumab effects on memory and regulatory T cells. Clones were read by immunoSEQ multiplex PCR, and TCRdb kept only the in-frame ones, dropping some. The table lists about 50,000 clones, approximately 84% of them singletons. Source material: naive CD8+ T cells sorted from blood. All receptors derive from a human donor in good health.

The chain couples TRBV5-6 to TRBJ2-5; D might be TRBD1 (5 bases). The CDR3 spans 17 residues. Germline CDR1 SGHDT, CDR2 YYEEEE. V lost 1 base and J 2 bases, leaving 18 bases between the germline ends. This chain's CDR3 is CASSLQGSLLGQETQYF. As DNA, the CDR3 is TGTGCCAGCAGCTTGCAGGGTAGCCTACTGGGGCAAGAGACCCAGTACTTC.

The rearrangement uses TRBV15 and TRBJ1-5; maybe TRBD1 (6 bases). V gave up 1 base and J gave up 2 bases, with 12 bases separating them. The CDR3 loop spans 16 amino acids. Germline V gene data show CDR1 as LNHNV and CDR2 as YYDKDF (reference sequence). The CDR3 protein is CATSRVWGAGNQPQHF. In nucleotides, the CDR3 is TGTGCCACCAGCAGAGTATGGGGGGCAGGCAATCAGCCCCAGCATTTT.

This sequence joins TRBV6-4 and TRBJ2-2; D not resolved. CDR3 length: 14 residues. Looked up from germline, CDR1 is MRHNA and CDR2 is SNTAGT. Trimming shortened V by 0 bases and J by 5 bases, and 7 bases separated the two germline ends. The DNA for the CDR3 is TGTGCCAGCAGTGACTCTGGTGCTACCGGGGAGCTGTTTTTT. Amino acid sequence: CASSDSGATGELFF.

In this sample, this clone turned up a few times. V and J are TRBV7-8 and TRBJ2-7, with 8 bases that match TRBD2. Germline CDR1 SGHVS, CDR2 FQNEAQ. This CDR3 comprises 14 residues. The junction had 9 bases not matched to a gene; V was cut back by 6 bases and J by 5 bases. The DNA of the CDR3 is TGTGCCAGCAGGGAGCGGGGGCCGGGGGACGAGCAGTACTTC. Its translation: CASRERGPGDEQYF.

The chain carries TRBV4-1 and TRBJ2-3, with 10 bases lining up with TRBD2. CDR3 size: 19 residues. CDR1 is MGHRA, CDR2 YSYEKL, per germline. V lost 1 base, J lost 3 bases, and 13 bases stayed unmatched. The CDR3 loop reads CASSQASSGGAAGTDTQYF. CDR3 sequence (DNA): TGCGCCAGCAGCCAAGCGAGCAGCGGGGGGGCCGCTGGAACAGATACGCAGTATTTT.

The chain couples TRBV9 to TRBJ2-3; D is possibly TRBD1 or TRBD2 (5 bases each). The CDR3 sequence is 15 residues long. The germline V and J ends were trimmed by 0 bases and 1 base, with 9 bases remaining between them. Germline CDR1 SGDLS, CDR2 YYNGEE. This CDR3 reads CASSVGGAGTDTQYF. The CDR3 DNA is TGTGCCAGCAGCGTAGGAGGGGCTGGCACAGATACGCAGTATTTT. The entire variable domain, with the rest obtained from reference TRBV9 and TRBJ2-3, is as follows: DSGVTQTPKHLITATGQRVTLRCSPRSGDLSVYWYQQSLDQGLQFLIQYYNGEERAKGNILERFSAQQFPDLHSELNLSSLELGDSALYFCASSVGGAGTDTQYFGPGTRLTVL.

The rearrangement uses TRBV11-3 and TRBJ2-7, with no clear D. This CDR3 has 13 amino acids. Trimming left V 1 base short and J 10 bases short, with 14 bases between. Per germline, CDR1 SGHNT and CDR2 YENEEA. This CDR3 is CASSLGILGTQYF. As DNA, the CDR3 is TGTGCCAGCAGCTTAGGCATTTTGGGAACCCAGTACTTC.